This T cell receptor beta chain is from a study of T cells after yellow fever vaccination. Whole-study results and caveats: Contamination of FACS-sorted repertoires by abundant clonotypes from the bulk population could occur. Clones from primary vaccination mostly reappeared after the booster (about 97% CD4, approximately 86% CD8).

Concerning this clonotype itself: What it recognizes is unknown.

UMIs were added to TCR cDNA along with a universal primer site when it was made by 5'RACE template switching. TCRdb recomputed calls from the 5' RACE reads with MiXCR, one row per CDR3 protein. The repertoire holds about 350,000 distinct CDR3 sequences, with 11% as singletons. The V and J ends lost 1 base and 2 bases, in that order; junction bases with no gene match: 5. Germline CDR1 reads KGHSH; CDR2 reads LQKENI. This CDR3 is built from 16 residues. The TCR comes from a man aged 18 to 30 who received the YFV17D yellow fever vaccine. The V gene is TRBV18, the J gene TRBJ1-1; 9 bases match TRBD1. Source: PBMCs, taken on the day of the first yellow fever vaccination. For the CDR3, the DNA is TGTGCCAGCTCACCACTCCGGGACAGGGTTAACACTGAAGCTTTCTTT. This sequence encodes CASSPLRDRVNTEAFF.